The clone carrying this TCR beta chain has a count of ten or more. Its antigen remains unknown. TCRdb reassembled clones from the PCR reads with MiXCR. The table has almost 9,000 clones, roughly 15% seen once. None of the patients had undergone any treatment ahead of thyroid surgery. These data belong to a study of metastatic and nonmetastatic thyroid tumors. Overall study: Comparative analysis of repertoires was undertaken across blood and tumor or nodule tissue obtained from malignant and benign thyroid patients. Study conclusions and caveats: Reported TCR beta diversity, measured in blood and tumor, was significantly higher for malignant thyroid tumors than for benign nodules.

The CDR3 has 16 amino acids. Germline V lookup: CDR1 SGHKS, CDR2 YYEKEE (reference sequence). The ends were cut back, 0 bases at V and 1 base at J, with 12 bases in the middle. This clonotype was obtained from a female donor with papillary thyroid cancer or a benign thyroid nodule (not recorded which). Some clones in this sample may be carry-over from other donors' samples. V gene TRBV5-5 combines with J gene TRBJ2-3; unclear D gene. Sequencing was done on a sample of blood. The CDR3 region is CASSLVGGSGTDTQYF. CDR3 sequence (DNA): TGTGCCAGCAGCTTGGTCGGCGGTTCTGGCACAGATACGCAGTATTTT. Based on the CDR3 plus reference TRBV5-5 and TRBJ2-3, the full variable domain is DAGVTQSPTHLIKTRGQQVTLRCSPISGHKSVSWYQQVLGQGPQFIFQYYEKEERGRGNFPDRFSARQFPNYSSELNVNALLLGDSALYLCASSLVGGSGTDTQYFGPGTRLTVL.